The source of this T cell receptor (beta chain) is a study of breast tumors, draining lymph nodes, adjacent tissues. Study-wide findings and caveats: Data fit most tumor T cells coming from lymph node, expanding in tumor.

Details on this clonotype: Its antigen is still unknown.

Using its own MiXCR run on the multiplex PCR reads, TCRdb lists one record per CDR3 protein. This table holds about 63,000 distinct CDR3 sequences, roughly 59% found once. The origin of this receptor is a female donor with breast cancer. Some clones in this sample may be carry-over from other donors' samples. Input material: breast tumor tissue.

CDR3 protein: CASRLTSGGNTGELFF. CDR3 DNA sequence: TGTGCCAGCAGGTTGACTAGCGGGGGCAACACCGGGGAGCTGTTTTTT. This chain uses TRBV2 with TRBJ2-2, with 12 positions matching TRBD2. CDR3 length: 16 residues. After removal of 6 bases from V and 2 bases from J, the junction contained 4 bases not matched to a gene. The germline V gene has CDR1 SNHLY and CDR2 FYNNEI.